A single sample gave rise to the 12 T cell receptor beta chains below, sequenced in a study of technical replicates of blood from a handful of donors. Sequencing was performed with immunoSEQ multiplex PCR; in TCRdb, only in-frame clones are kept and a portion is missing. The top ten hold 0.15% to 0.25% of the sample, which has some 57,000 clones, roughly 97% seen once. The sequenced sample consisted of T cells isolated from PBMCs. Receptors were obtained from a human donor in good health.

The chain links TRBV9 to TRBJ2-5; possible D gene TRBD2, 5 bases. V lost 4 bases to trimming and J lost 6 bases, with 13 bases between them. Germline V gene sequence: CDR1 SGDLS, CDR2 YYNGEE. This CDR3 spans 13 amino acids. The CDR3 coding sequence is TGTGCCAGCAGCCAAAGACTACACCAGACCCAGTACTTC. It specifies CASSQRLHQTQYF.

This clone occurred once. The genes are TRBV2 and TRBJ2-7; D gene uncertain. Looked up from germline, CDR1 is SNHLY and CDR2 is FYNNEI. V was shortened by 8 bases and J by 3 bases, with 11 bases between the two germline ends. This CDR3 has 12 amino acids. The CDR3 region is CASGSTFYEQYF. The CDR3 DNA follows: TGTGCCAGCGGCTCAACCTTCTACGAGCAGTACTTC.

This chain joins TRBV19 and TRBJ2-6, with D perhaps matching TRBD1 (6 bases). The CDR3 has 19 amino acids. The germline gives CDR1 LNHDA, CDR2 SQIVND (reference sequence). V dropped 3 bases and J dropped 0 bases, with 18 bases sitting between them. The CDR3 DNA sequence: TGTGCCAGTAGTATGCCCTTCGGACAGTTTCCCTCTGGGGCCAACGTCCTGACTTTC. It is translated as CASSMPFGQFPSGANVLTF.

CDR3 amino acids: CASSPIAGGLETQYF. The CDR3 nucleotides read TGTGCCAGCAGCCCAATAGCGGGGGGCCTGGAGACCCAGTACTTC. This rearrangement joins TRBV7-3 to TRBJ2-5; 10 bases line up with TRBD2. This CDR3 is 15 amino acids long. Germline V gene data show CDR1 as SGHTA and CDR2 as FQGTGA. With V trimmed by 5 bases and J by 5 bases, 8 bases remained unmatched.

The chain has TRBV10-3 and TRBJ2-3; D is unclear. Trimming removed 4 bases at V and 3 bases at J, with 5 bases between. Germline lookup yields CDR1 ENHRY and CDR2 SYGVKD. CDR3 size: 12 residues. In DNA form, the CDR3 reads TGTGCCATCAGTGGTACAACAGATACGCAGTATTTT. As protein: CAISGTTDTQYF.

In DNA, the CDR3 is TGTGCCAGCAGCTTGCAGGGAACCTACGGAGGGGGCTACACCTTC. This codes for CASSLQGTYGGGYTF. The rearrangement uses TRBV7-6 and TRBJ1-2, with D maybe TRBD1 (5 bases). Germline V gene lookup returns CDR1 SGHVS and CDR2 FNYEAQ. The CDR3 covers 15 residues. V lost 3 bases to trimming and J lost 8 bases, with 19 bases between them. The full variable domain, its missing parts supplied by reference TRBV7-6 and TRBJ1-2, is GAGVSQSPRYKVTKRGQDVALRCDPISGHVSLYWYRQALGQGPEFLTYFNYEAQQDKSGLPNDRFSAERPEGSISTLTIQRTEQRDSAMYRCASSLQGTYGGGYTFGSGTRLTVV.

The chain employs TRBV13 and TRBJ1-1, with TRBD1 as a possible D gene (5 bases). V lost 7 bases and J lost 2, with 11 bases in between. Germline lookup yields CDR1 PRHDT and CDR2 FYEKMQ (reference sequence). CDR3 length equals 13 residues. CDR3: CASKDRTNTEAFF. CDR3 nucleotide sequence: TGTGCCAGCAAAGACAGAACAAACACTGAAGCTTTCTTT. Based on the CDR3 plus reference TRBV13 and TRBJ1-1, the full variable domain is AAGVIQSPRHLIKEKRETATLKCYPIPRHDTVYWYQQGPGQDPQFLISFYEKMQSDKGSIPDRFSAQQFSDYHSELNMSSLELGDSALYFCASKDRTNTEAFFGQGTRLTVV.

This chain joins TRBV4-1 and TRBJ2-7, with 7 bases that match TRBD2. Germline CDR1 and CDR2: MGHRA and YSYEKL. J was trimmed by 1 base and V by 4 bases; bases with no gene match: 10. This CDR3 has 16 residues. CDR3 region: CASSPPRWEGSYEQYF. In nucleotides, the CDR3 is TGCGCCAGCAGCCCCCCCCGGTGGGAGGGTTCCTACGAGCAGTACTTC.

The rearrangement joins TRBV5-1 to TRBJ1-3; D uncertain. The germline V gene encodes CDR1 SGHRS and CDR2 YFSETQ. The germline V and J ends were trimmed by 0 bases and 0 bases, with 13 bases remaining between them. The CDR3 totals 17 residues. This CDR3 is CASSLAAHRNSGNTIYF. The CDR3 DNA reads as TGCGCCAGCAGCTTGGCGGCCCACAGAAACTCTGGAAACACCATATATTTT.

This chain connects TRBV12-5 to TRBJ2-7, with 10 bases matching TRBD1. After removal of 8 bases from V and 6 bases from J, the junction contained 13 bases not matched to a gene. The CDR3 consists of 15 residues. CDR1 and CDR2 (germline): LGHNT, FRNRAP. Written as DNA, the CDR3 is TGTGCTAGTTTGTCGCTTCGGGACAGGGGTCTCGAGCAGTACTTC. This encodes CASLSLRDRGLEQYF. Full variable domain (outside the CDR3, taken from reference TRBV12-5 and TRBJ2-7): DARVTQTPRHKVTEMGQEVTMRCQPILGHNTVFWYRQTMMQGLELLAYFRNRAPLDDSGMPKDRFSAEMPDATLATLKIQPSEPRDSAVYFCASLSLRDRGLEQYFGPGTRLTVT.

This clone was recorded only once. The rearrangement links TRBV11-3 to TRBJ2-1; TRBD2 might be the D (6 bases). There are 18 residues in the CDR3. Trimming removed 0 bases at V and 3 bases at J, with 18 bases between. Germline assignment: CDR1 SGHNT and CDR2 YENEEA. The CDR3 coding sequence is TGTGCCAGCAGCTTAGATCTTTGGGCGGCGGGGAACTACAATGAGCAGTTCTTC. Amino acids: CASSLDLWAAGNYNEQFF.

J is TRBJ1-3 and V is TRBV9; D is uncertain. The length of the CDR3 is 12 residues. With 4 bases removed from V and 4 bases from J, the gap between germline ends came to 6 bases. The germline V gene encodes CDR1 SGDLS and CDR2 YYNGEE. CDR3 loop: CASSYSGNTIYF. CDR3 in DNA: TGTGCCAGCAGCTACAGCGGAAACACCATATATTTT.